This TCR beta chain stems from a study of T cell responses to AZD1222 COVID-19 vaccine. Assay: immunoSEQ multiplex PCR; the TCRdb copy retains only in-frame clones and omits some. The data show 70,000 to 90,000 clones, around 87% seen once. V dropped 3 bases and J dropped 5 bases, with 11 bases sitting between them. This CDR3 contains 13 residues. Germline lookup yields CDR1 SGHRS and CDR2 YFSETQ. Samples with a second dose at about 4 or about 12 weeks were pooled together. Study outcomes and limitations: Researchers took repertoire samples only after the peak T cell response had come.

About this clone: As yet, its antigen is unknown.

This receptor was taken from an adult who received the AZD1222 COVID-19 vaccine. The J gene is TRBJ1-1, the V gene TRBV5-1, with a weak D call TRBD1 (6 bases). This sample comprised peripheral blood, obtained 28 days after the second AZD1222 dose. DNA for the CDR3: TGCGCCAGCAGCTACAGGGTCGGGACTGAAGCTTTCTTT. It specifies CASSYRVGTEAFF.